The clone carrying this TCR beta chain was observed a few times. Its matching antigen is unknown. The data originate from a study of cytomegalovirus exposure and HLA in healthy donors. Study at large: One earlier analysis, a look at around 180 million T cells, found about 100 million unique TCR beta sequences.

PCR was performed using 60 Vbeta and 13 Jbeta primers. Method: immunoSEQ multiplex PCR; TCRdb's copy keeps in-frame clones and lacks some. Counted here are around 220,000 clones, 75% occurring once; the ten biggest clones make up less than 2%. The study, taken as a whole, reports: TCR beta chains numbering 164 were designated cytomegalovirus-associated.

The receptor was derived from a woman aged 25-40 years in good health and CMV-seronegative. Material for sequencing was PBMCs.

CDR3 in amino acids: CASDQWGVSTEAFF. The CDR3 nucleotides are TGTGCCAGCGACCAGTGGGGGGTGAGCACTGAAGCTTTCTTT. The V and J genes are TRBV2 and TRBJ1-1; a weak D match, TRBD1 (5 bases). Trimming took off 8 bases at V and 4 bases at J, with 17 bases between the two ends. The length of the CDR3 is 14 residues. The V gene's germline CDR1 is SNHLY and CDR2 FYNNEI.